A single sample gave rise to the 19 T cell receptor beta chains below, sequenced in a study of early T cells in non-severe SARS-CoV-2 infection (dated by TCRdb to about 2021). The method behind the library was 5' RACE. The run used a NextSeq 500. TCRdb reanalyzed the raw reads on its own, using fastp at Q25 for trimming and MiXCR for clone calling, and kept in-frame beta chains. Merged by CDR3 protein, the rows form single entries marked with the most common genes and DNA. This sample has nearly 110,000 distinct CDR3 sequences in its table, and approximately 12% of those were observed once. The ten largest clones take up approximately 7.3% of the sample. Source material: whole blood. The source is an adult who was a healthcare worker with PCR-confirmed SARS-CoV-2 infection or an uninfected control (not recorded which).

Many counts were recorded for this clonotype. The chain is built from TRBV25-1 and TRBJ2-7; TRBD2 aligns across 8 bases. J gave up 3 bases and V 2 bases, and 9 bases lay outside the gene matches. CDR1 and CDR2 from the germline V gene are MGHDK and SYGVNS. The CDR3 totals 16 residues. The CDR3 reads CASSEISGSGGYEQYF. CDR3 bases: TGTGCCAGCAGTGAAATAAGCGGGAGCGGGGGCTACGAGCAGTACTTC.

This clonotype was seen a handful of times. V is TRBV4-3 and J is TRBJ1-1, with 8 positions matching TRBD1. The CDR3 sequence is 15 residues long. Per germline, CDR1 LGHNA and CDR2 YSLEER. Trimming took 4 bases from V and 4 from J; bases not matched to a gene: 8. CDR3 residues: CASSPWTGRGTEAFF. For the CDR3, the DNA is TGCGCCAGCAGCCCGTGGACAGGGAGGGGCACTGAAGCTTTCTTT.

This clonotype was seen repeatedly, ten times or more. The genes are TRBV4-1 and TRBJ2-7; D perhaps matches TRBD2 (6 bases). CDR1 is MGHRA, CDR2 YSYEKL, per germline. This CDR3 has 16 amino acids. Trimming pared 4 bases from V and 3 bases from J, leaving 19 bases between. Here the CDR3 reads CASSRTLRGSGYEQYF. CDR3 bases: TGCGCCAGCAGCCGTACCCTCCGGGGGAGCGGCTACGAGCAGTACTTC.

This clonotype occurred many times. The chain has TRBV18 and TRBJ2-1; TRBD2 agrees at 9 bases. J gave up 10 bases and V 0 bases, and 13 bases lay outside the gene matches. Germline CDR1 reads KGHSH; CDR2 reads LQKENI. CDR3 length: 17 amino acids. CDR3 coding DNA: TGTGCCAGCTCACCACCCGTAAGCGGGAGGCCCCCGGGGGAGCAGTTCTTC. It yields the protein CASSPPVSGRPPGEQFF.

This clonotype was found a few times. The J gene is TRBJ2-5, the V gene TRBV28, with no clear D. Per germline, CDR1 MDHEN and CDR2 SYDVKM. Between the trimmed V and J ends, which lost 5 bases and 5 bases, there was a span of 18 bases. CDR3 size: 15 residues. The CDR3 bases are TGTGCCAGCAGTCATTGGGTCCCCATGCGGGAGACCCAGTACTTC. This sequence encodes CASSHWVPMRETQYF.

This clonotype showed up many times. V is TRBV7-2 and J is TRBJ2-7; 8 bases are a match to TRBD1. The V segment lost 5 bases and the J segment 5 bases; nucleotides outside the gene matches: 8. CDR3 length: 14 residues. In germline, CDR1 is SGHTA, CDR2 FQGNSA. The CDR3 DNA reads as TGTGCCAGCAGCCCGCGACAGGGGCGGCACGAGCAGTACTTC. It is translated as CASSPRQGRHEQYF.

At least ten counts were recorded for this clonotype. The V call is TRBV12-3 or TRBV12-4, the J call TRBJ2-7, with D perhaps given as TRBD1 or TRBD2 (5 bases each). The CDR3 totals 11 residues. V shed 2 bases and J shed 8 bases, with 7 bases lying between them. This CDR3 is CASSLSGQQYF. The CDR3 DNA follows: TGTGCCAGCAGTTTATCGGGACAGCAGTACTTC.

This clonotype showed up just a few times. The rearrangement uses TRBV12-3 or TRBV12-4 and TRBJ2-4, with D possibly TRBD1 on 7 matching bases. The CDR3 spans 15 residues. Trimming stripped 7 bases from V and 7 bases from J, with 20 bases between. DNA of the CDR3: TGTGCCAGCACCCTCAGGGGGGCATGGGAGAACATTCAGTACTTC. It encodes CASTLRGAWENIQYF.

This clonotype showed up just a few times. V and J are TRBV28 and TRBJ2-7; D assignment may be TRBD1 or TRBD2 (5 bases each). This CDR3 spans 14 amino acids. V shed 2 bases and J shed 5 bases, with 13 bases lying between them. Germline V gene sequence: CDR1 MDHEN, CDR2 SYDVKM. The chain's CDR3 is CASSLTGTKDEQYF. As DNA, the CDR3 is TGTGCCAGCAGTTTAACCGGGACCAAGGACGAGCAGTACTTC.

Ten or more counts support this clonotype. The chain combines TRBV20-1 with TRBJ1-5, with D unclear. Germline CDR1 DFQATT, CDR2 SNEGSKA (reference sequence). The CDR3 spans 13 residues. V lost 3 bases and J lost 5, with 11 bases in between. The CDR3 here is CSASVRGDQPQHF. The CDR3 coding sequence is TGCAGTGCTAGCGTGCGGGGTGATCAGCCCCAGCATTTT.

This clonotype has a handful of counts. V gene TRBV6-2 or TRBV6-3 combines with J gene TRBJ2-1, with TRBD2 matching 9 bases. This CDR3 is 13 amino acids long. The V segment lost 6 bases and the J segment 9 bases; nucleotides outside the gene matches: 6. CDR1 is MNHEY, CDR2 SVGEGT, per germline. The CDR3 loop is CASRTSGTLEQFF. The CDR3 bases are TGTGCCAGCAGGACTAGCGGTACCCTTGAGCAGTTCTTC.

This clonotype was detected ten times or more. The chain couples TRBV11-2 to TRBJ1-1, with D unresolved. Between the trimmed V and J ends, which lost 1 base and 2 bases, there was a span of 11 bases. There are 15 residues in the CDR3. Germline V gene sequence: CDR1 SGHAT, CDR2 FQNNGV. The DNA for the CDR3 is TGTGCCAGCAGCTTAGTGGGTCGGGGAAACACTGAAGCTTTCTTT. This codes for CASSLVGRGNTEAFF.

This clonotype has just a few counts. V is TRBV6-5 and J is TRBJ2-1, with a tentative D call TRBD2 (5 bases). Germline V CDR1 and CDR2: MNHEY, SVGAGI. V gave up 6 bases and J gave up 0 bases, with 12 bases separating them. This CDR3 is 15 amino acids long. The CDR3 nucleotides are TGTGCCAGCAGATTAAGCGGTAGCTCCTACAATGAGCAGTTCTTC. It codes for CASRLSGSSYNEQFF.

The chain joins TRBV12-3 or TRBV12-4 to TRBJ2-5, with a possible D match to TRBD2 (5 bases). CDR3 length equals 14 residues. V was clipped by 5 bases and J by 4 bases, with 14 bases between them. CDR3 sequence (DNA): TGTGCCAGCAGTCCACATGGAGGTGCAGAGACCCAGTACTTC. This gives the protein CASSPHGGAETQYF.

Regarding this clonotype: A much larger clone is a single base away; this may be a read error. This chain uses TRBV12-3 or TRBV12-4 with TRBJ2-1; 8 nucleotides agree with TRBD2. CDR3 length: 12 amino acids. The CDR3 loop is CACSSRGDEQFF. For the CDR3, the DNA is TGTGCCTGCAGTTCGCGGGGGGATGAGCAGTTCTTC.

The CDR3: CASSDRENTEAFF. For the CDR3, the DNA is TGTGCCAGCAGTGACCGGGAGAACACTGAAGCTTTCTTT. This chain uses TRBV6-4 with TRBJ1-1, with D uncertain. V was clipped by 2 bases and J by 1 base, with 5 bases between them. This CDR3 has 13 amino acids. Looked up from germline, CDR1 is MRHNA and CDR2 is SNTAGT.

At least ten counts were recorded for this clonotype. V and J are TRBV9 and TRBJ2-1; possibly TRBD1 for D (5 bases). Trimming stripped 4 bases from V and 8 bases from J, with 13 bases between. The CDR3 extends over 13 amino acids. Germline values: CDR1 SGDLS, CDR2 YYNGEE. CDR3 region: CASSNRRAHEQFF. CDR3 in DNA: TGTGCCAGCAGCAACCGCAGGGCACATGAGCAGTTCTTC.

This clonotype occurred many times. The rearrangement joins TRBV7-9 to TRBJ2-1, with 10 positions matching TRBD2. V dropped 7 bases and J dropped 5; count of bases not matched to a gene: 8. The CDR3 sequence is 15 residues long. The V gene's germline CDR1 is SEHNR and CDR2 FQNEAQ (reference sequence). CDR3 residues: CASIASGRANNEQFF. In nucleotides, the CDR3 is TGTGCCAGCATCGCCAGCGGGAGGGCCAACAATGAGCAGTTCTTC. Full variable domain (remainder filled in from reference TRBV7-9 and TRBJ2-1): DTGVSQNPRHKITKRGQNVTFRCDPISEHNRLYWYRQTLGQGPEFLTYFQNEAQLEKSRLLSDRFSAERPKGSFSTLEIQRTEQGDSAMYLCASIASGRANNEQFFGPGTRLTVL.

This sequence joins TRBV5-4 and TRBJ2-7; TRBD2 aligns across 13 bases. V lost 4 bases and J lost 2; bases outside the gene matches: 6. CDR1 is SGHNT, CDR2 YYREEE, per germline (reference sequence). This CDR3 has 16 residues. CDR3 sequence reads: CASSNGGLAGTYEQYF. Written as DNA, the CDR3 is TGTGCCAGCAGCAACGGGGGACTAGCGGGAACCTACGAGCAGTACTTC.